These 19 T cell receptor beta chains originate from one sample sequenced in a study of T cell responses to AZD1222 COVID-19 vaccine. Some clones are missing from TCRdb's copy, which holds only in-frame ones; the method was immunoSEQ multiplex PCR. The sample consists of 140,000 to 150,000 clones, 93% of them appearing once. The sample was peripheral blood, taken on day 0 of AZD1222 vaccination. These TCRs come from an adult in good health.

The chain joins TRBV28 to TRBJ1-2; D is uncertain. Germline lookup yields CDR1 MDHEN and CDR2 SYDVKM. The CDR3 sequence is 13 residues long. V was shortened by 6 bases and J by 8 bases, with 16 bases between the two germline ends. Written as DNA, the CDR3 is TGTGCCAGCAGGAATCCTGGTGGGTACGGCTACACCTTC. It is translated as CASRNPGGYGYTF.

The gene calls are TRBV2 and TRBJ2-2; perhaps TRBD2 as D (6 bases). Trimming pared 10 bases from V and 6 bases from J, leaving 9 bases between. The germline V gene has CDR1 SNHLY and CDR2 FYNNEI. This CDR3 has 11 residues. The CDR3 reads CATGEAGELFF. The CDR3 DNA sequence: TGTGCCACGGGGGAGGCCGGGGAGCTGTTTTTT. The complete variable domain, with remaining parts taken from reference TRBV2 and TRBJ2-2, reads EPEVTQTPSHQVTQMGQEVILRCVPISNHLYFYWYRQILGQKVEFLVSFYNNEISEKSEIFDDQFSVERPDGSNFTLKIRSTKLEDSAMYFCATGEAGELFFGEGSRLTVL.

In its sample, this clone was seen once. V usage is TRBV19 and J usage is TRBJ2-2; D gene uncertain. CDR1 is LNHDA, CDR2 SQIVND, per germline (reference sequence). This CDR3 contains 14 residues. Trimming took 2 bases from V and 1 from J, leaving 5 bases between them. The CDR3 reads CASSITMNTGELFF. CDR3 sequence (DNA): TGTGCCAGTAGTATAACGATGAACACCGGGGAGCTGTTTTTT.

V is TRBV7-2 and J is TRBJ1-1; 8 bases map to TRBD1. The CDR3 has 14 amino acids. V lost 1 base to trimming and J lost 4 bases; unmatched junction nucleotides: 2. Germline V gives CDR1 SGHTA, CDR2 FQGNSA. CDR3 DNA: TGTGCCAGCAGCTTAGGACAGGGGCTCACTGAAGCTTTCTTT. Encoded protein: CASSLGQGLTEAFF.

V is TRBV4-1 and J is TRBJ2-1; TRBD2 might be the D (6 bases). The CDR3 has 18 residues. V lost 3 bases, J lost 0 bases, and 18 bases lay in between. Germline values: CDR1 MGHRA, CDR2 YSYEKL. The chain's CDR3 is CASSHEGLNINSYNEQFF. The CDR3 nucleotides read TGCGCCAGCAGCCACGAGGGACTCAATATAAACTCCTACAATGAGCAGTTCTTC.

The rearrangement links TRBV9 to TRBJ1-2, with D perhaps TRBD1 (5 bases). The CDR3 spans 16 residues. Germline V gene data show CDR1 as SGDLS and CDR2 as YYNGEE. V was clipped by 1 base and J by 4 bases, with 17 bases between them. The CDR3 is CASSVHPEGVSYGYTF. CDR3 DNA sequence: TGTGCCAGCAGCGTACACCCGGAAGGGGTGAGCTATGGCTACACCTTC.

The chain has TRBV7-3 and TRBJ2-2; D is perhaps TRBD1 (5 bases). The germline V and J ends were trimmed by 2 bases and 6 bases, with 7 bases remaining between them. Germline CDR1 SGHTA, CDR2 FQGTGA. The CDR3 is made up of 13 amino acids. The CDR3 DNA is TGTGCCAGCAGCTTAGAAGGGGCCGGGGAGCTGTTTTTT. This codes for CASSLEGAGELFF.

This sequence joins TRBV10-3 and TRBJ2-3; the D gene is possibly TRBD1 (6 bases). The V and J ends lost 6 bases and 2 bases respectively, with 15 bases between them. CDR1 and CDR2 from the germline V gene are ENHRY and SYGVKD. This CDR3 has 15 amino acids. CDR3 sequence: CAISRQDFATDTQYF. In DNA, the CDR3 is TGTGCCATCAGCCGACAGGATTTCGCCACAGATACGCAGTATTTT.

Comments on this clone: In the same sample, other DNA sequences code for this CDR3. CDR3 bases: TGTGCCAGCAGACACAGGGGCGACGAGCAGTACTTC. Translation gives CASRHRGDEQYF. The chain uses TRBV6-5 and TRBJ2-7; 7 bases line up with TRBD1. The germline CDR1 and CDR2 sequences are MNHEY and SVGAGI. Trimming removed 6 bases from V and 5 bases from J; junction bases left unmatched: 4. The CDR3 consists of 12 residues.

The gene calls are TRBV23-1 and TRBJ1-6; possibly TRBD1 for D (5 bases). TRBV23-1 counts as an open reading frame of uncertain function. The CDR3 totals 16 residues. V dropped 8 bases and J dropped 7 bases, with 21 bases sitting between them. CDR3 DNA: TGCGCCAGCCCAGGGAGAGGCGCCCCCTCCAATTCACCCCTCCACTTT. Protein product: CASPGRGAPSNSPLHF.

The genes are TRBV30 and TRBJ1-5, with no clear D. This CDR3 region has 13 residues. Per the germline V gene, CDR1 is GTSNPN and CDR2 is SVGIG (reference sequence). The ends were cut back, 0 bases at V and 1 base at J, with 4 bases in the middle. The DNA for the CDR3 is TGTGCCTGGAGTGTTGTGAGCAATCAGCCCCAGCATTTT. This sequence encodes CAWSVVSNQPQHF.

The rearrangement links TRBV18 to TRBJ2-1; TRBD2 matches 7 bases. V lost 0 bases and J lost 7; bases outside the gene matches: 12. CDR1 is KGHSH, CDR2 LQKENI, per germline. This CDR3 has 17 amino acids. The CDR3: CASSPPSRGEYGNEQFF. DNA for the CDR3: TGTGCCAGCTCACCACCATCACGGGGGGAATATGGGAATGAGCAGTTCTTC.

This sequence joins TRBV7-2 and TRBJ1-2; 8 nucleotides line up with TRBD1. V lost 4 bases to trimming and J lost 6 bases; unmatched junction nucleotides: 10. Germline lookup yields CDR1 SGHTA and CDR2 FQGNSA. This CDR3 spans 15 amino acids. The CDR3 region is CASSSRSGTGDGYTF. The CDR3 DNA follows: TGTGCCAGCAGCTCCAGATCCGGGACAGGAGATGGCTACACCTTC.

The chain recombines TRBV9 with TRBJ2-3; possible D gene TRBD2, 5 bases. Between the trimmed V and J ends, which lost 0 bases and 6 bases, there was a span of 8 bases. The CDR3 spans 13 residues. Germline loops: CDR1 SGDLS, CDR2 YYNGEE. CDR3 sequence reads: CASSVAGRDTQYF. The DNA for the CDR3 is TGTGCCAGCAGCGTAGCGGGAAGGGATACGCAGTATTTT.

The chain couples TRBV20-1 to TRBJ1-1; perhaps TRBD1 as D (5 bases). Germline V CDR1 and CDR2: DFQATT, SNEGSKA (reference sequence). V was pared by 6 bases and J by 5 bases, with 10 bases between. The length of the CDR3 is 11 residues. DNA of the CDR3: TGCAGTGCGAGCAGGGTAACTGAAGCTTTCTTT. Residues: CSASRVTEAFF.

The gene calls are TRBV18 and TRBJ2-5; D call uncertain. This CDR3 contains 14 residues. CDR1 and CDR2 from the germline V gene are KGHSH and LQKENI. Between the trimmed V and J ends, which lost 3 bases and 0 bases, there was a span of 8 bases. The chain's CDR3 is CASSPVNNQETQYF. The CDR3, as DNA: TGTGCCAGCTCACCGGTAAACAACCAAGAGACCCAGTACTTC.

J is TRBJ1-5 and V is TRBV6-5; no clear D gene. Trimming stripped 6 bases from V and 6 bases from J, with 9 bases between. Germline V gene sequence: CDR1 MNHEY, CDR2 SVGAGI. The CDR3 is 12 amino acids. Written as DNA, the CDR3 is TGTGCCAGCAGCCACCGCGGTCAGCCCCAGCATTTT. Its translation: CASSHRGQPQHF.

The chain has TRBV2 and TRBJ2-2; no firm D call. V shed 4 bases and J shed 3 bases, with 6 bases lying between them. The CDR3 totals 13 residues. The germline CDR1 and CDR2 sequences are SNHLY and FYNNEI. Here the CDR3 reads CASSGRYTGELFF. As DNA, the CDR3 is TGTGCCAGCAGTGGACGTTACACCGGGGAGCTGTTTTTT.

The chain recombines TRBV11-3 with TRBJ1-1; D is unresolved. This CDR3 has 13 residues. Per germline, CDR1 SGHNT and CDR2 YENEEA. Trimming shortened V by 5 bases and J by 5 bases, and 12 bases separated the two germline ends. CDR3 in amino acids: CASSAVLGTEAFF. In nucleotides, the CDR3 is TGTGCCAGCAGCGCCGTCCTGGGGACTGAAGCTTTCTTT.